This TCR beta chain was profiled in a study of blood T cell repertoires in COVID-19. Study background: Samples of COVID-19 (acute and convalescent) were obtained from the United States, Italy and Spain.

V dropped 3 bases and J dropped 3 bases, with 11 bases sitting between them. This CDR3 region has 14 residues. Germline V gene data show CDR1 as SGHAT and CDR2 as FQNNGV. Per the original data handling: Estimated nucleated cell counts came from reference gene primer amplification. Assay: immunoSEQ multiplex PCR; the TCRdb copy retains only in-frame clones and omits some. For V, J and clone size, that table is used; D and trimming come from the DNA. The sample consists of over 110,000 clones, over 75% of them appearing once. Sequenced sample: PBMCs or T cells enriched from blood (not recorded which). This receptor was identified in a man aged 45-65 years in a cohort exposed to, infected with or recovered from COVID-19 (not recorded which). The chain employs TRBV11-2 and TRBJ2-5; D unresolved. CDR3: CASSFKPNEETQYF. The CDR3 nucleotides read TGTGCCAGCAGCTTTAAGCCCAATGAAGAGACCCAGTACTTC.